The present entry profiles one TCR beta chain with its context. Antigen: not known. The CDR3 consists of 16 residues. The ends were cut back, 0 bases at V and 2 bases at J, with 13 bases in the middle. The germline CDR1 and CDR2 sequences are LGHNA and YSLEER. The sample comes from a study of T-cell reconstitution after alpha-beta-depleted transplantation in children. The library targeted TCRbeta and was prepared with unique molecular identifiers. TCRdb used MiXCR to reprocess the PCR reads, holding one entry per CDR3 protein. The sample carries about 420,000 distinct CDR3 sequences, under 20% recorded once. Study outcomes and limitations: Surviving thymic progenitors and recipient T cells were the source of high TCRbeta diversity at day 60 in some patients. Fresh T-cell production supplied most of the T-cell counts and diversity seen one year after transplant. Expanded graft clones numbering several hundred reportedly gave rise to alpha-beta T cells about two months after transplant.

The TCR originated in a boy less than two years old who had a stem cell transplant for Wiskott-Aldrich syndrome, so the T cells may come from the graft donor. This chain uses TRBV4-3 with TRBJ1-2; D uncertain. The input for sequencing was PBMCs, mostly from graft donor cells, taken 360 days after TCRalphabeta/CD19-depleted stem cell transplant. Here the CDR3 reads CASSQESGRLNYGYTF. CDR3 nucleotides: TGCGCCAGCAGCCAAGAATCCGGGCGACTCAACTATGGCTACACCTTC.